This T cell receptor (beta chain) appears in the sequencing data of a study of T cell responses to AZD1222 COVID-19 vaccine. Study-wide results and caveats: Breadth and depth of Spike-specific TCRs rose after two AZD1222 doses.

As to this clone: Its antigen remains unidentified.

The protocol was immunoSEQ multiplex PCR, while the TCRdb copy is restricted to in-frame clones and leaves out a portion. The table includes 100,000 or so clones, 70% to 90% detected once. Germline V gene data show CDR1 as SEHNR and CDR2 as FQNEAQ (reference sequence). The CDR3 covers 15 residues. V trimming: 3 bases; J trimming: 3 bases; junction bases outside the gene matches: 8. This receptor was identified in an adult in good health. The J gene is TRBJ2-7, the V gene TRBV7-9; 7 bases match TRBD1. This specimen was peripheral blood, taken on day 0 of AZD1222 vaccination. The CDR3 region has the DNA TGTGCCAGCAGCTTCGAGACAGGGCTCATCTACGAGCAGTACGTC. The encoded protein is CASSFETGLIYEQYV.